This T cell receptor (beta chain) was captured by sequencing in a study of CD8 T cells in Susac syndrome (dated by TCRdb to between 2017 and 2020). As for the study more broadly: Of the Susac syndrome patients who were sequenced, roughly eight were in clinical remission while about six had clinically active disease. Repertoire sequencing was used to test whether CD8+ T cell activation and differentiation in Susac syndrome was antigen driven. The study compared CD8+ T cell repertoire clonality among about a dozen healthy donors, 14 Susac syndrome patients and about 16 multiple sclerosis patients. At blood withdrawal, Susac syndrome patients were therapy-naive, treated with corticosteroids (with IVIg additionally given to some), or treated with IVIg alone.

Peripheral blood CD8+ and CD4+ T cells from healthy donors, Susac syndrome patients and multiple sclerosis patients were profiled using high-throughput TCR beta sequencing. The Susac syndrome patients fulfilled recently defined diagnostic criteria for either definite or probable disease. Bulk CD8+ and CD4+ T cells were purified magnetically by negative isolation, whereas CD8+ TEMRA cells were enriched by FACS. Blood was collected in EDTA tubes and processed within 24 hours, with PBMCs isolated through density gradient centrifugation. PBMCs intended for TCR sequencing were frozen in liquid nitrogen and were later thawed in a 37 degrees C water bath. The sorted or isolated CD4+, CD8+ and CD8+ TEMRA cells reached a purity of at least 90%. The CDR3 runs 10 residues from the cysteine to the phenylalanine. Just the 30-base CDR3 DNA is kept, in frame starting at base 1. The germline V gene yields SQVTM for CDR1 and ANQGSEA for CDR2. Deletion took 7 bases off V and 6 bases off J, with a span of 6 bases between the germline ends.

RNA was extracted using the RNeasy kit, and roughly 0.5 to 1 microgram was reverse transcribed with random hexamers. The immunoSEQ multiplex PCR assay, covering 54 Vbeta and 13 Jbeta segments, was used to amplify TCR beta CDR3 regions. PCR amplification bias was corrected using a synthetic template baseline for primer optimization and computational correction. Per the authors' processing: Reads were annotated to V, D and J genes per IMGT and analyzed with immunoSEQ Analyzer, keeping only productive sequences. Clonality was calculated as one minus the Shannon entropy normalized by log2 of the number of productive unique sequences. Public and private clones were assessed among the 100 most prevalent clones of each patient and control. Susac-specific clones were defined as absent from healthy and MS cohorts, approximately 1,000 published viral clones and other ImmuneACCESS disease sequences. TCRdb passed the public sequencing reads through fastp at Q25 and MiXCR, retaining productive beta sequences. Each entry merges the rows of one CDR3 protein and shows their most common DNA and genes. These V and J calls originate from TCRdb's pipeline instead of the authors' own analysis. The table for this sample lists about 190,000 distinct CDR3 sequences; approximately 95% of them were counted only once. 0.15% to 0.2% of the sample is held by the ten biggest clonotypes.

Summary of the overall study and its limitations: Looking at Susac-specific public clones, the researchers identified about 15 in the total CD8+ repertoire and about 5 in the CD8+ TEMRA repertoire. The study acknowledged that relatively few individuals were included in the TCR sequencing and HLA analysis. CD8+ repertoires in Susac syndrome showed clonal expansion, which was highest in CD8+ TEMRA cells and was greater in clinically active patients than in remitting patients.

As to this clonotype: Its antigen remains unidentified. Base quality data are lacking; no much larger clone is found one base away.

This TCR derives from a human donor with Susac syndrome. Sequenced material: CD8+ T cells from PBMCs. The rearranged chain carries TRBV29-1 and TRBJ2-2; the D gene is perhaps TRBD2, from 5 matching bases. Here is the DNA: TGCAGCGGGAGGCCCGGGGAGCTGTTTTTT. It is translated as CSGRPGELFF.